Listed below are T cell receptor beta chains from one sample, sequenced in a study of Ad26.COV2.S vaccination and SARS-CoV-2 variants. Some clones are missing from TCRdb's copy, which holds only in-frame ones; the method was immunoSEQ multiplex PCR. The table lists about 480,000 clones, roughly 87% of them singletons. The source was peripheral blood, collected in a trial of Ad26.COV2.S vaccine versus placebo. Receptors were obtained from a person between 18 and 65 years old who received the Ad26.COV2.S COVID-19 vaccine or a placebo. Each CDR3 is given with its conserved first and last residue. Fields, in order: D gene, V gene, clone size, CDR3 protein. A D gene is named only where the DNA matches it firmly. The size field is filled for only some rows; it gives once, few, many or a size class.

-,TRBV7-3,-,CASSLGEGNQPQHF
-,TRBV2,-,CATRWTENQPQHF
-,TRBV19,-,CASSSRTRGAPREQYF
-,TRBV6-5,once,CASRERLGNEKLFF
-,TRBV7-2,-,CASSLRGLGGSGNTIYF
-,TRBV30,once,CAWSQGADNEQFF
-,TRBV20-1,once,CSATDMEKLFF
-,TRBV28,once,CASSPSSNEKLFF
TRBD2,TRBV5-1,-,CASSLGLVAGVVNEQFF
TRBD1,TRBV19,many,CASSDFRGPQPQHF
TRBD1,TRBV19,-,CASSTGQGSTQETQYF
-,TRBV7-9,-,CASSFGPADQPQHF
TRBD1,TRBV5-1,-,CASSPRQGSFSEEQYF
-,TRBV5-1,-,CASSLSTEVNSPLHF
TRBD1,TRBV9,-,CASRQGQIATGELFF